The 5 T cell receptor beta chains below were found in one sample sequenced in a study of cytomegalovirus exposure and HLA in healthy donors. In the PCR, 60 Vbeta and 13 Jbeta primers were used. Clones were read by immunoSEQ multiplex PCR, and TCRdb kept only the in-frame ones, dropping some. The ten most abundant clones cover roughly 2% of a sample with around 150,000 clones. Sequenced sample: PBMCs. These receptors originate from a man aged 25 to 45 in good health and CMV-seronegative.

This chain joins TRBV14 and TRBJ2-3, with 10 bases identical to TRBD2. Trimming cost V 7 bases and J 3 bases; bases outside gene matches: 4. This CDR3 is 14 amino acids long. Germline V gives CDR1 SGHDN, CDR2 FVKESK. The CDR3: CASKPGLATDTQYF. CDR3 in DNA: TGTGCCAGCAAACCGGGACTAGCGACAGATACGCAGTATTTT.

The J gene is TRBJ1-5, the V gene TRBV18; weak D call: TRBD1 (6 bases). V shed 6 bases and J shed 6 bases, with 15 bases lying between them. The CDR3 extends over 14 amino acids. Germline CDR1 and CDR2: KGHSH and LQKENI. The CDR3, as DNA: TGTGCCAGCTCGCTACTAGGGACAACTCAGCCCCAGCATTTT. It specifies CASSLLGTTQPQHF.

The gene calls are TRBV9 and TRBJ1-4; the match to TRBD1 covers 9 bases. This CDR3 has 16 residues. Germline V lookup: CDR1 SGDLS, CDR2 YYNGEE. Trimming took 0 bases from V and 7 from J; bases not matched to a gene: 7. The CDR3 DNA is TGTGCCAGCAGCGTAGATCCTGGGACAGGGAGTGAAAAACTGTTTTTT. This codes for CASSVDPGTGSEKLFF.

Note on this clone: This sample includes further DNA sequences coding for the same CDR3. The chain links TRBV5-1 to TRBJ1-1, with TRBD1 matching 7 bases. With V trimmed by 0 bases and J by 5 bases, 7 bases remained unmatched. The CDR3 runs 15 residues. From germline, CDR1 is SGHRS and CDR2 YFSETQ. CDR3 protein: CASSLEHRGGTEAFF. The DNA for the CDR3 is TGCGCCAGCAGCTTGGAGCACAGGGGCGGGACTGAAGCTTTCTTT. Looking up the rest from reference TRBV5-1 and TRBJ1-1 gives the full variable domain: KAGVTQTPRYLIKTRGQQVTLSCSPISGHRSVSWYQQTPGQGLQFLFEYFSETQRNKGNFPGRFSGRQFSNSRSEMNVSTLELGDSALYLCASSLEHRGGTEAFFGQGTRLTVV.

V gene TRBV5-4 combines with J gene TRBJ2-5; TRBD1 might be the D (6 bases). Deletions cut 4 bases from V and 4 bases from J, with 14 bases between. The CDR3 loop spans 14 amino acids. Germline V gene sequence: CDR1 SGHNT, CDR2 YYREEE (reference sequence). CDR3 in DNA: TGTGCCAGCAGCCCAAGGACAGATCCAGAGACCCAGTACTTC. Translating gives CASSPRTDPETQYF.